Presented here are 11 T cell receptor beta chains from one specimen sequenced in a study of regulatory T cells in long-lasting Graves disease. The time point denotes: persistent/refractory GD, antithyroid drugs over 5 years with positive TRAb. Extracted RNA from PBMCs served as the source of the TCR library. Both iRepertoire HTBI primers and Arm-PCR of CDR3 regions were used to build the TCR beta libraries. TCRdb re-derived calls from the multiplex PCR reads in MiXCR, one entry per CDR3 protein. This sample has a few hundred thousand distinct CDR3 sequences, with 20% to 30% found just once. The specimen comprised peripheral blood mononuclear cells (PBMCs), sampled when the disease was refractory, from a patient treated with antithyroid drugs. These receptors were taken from a female donor with Graves disease.

This clonotype was counted many times. V gene TRBV27 combines with J gene TRBJ2-7; 8 bases line up with TRBD1. Germline CDR1 and CDR2: MNHEY and SMNVEV (reference sequence). Trimming cost V 3 bases and J 1 base; bases outside gene matches: 11. This CDR3 has 17 amino acids. The CDR3 reads CASSFLGPQGGSYEQYF. The CDR3 bases are TGTGCCAGCAGTTTCCTAGGGCCACAGGGGGGTTCCTACGAGCAGTACTTC.

Notes on this clonotype: A much larger clone lies a single base off, so this may be a read error. The V call is TRBV20-1, the J call TRBJ2-1, with a possible D match to TRBD2 (5 bases). The germline V and J ends were trimmed by 0 bases and 10 bases, with 16 bases remaining between them. The CDR3 has 14 amino acids. Germline loops: CDR1 DFQATT, CDR2 SNEGSKA (reference sequence). DNA of the CDR3: TGCAGTGCTAGAGATCCCACTAGATTCGTCGAGCAGTTCTTC. It translates to CSARDPTRFVEQFF.

This clonotype was recorded a few times. This may arise from a read error, as a much more abundant clone is one base away. Here the CDR3 reads CASSLALANTGELFF. The CDR3 coding sequence is TGTGCCAGCAGCTTAGCACTAGCGAACACCGGGGAGCTGTTTTTT. V and J are TRBV7-2 and TRBJ2-2; perhaps TRBD2 as D (5 bases). Deletions cut 0 bases from V and 0 bases from J, with 5 bases between. Germline CDR1 SGHTA, CDR2 FQGNSA. The CDR3 extends over 15 amino acids.

This clonotype was seen many times. This sequence joins TRBV28 and TRBJ2-7; 8 positions agree with TRBD1. The length of the CDR3 is 15 residues. CDR1 is MDHEN, CDR2 SYDVKM, per germline. V lost 4 bases to trimming and J lost 4 bases; unmatched junction nucleotides: 9. The CDR3: CASSSLQGGSYEQYF. CDR3 in DNA: TGTGCCAGCAGTTCCTTACAGGGGGGATCATACGAGCAGTACTTC.

This clonotype was seen a few times. This sequence joins TRBV30 and TRBJ1-1; 8 bases are shared with TRBD1. With 1 base clipped from V and 5 bases from J, the junction kept 6 bases outside the gene matches. There are 14 residues in the CDR3. From germline, CDR1 is GTSNPN and CDR2 SVGIG (reference sequence). The CDR3 spells CAWSGTGRRTEAFF. As DNA, the CDR3 is TGTGCCTGGAGTGGGACAGGGAGGCGAACTGAAGCTTTCTTT.

J is TRBJ1-1 and V is TRBV4-1; D might be TRBD1 (6 bases). Germline V gene lookup returns CDR1 MGHRA and CDR2 YSYEKL. The CDR3 spans 14 residues. V was clipped by 5 bases and J by 1 base, with 11 bases between them. CDR3 sequence: CASSGRTENTEAFF. The CDR3 DNA reads as TGCGCCAGCAGCGGTCGGACAGAGAACACTGAAGCTTTCTTT.

J is TRBJ2-7 and V is TRBV19; perhaps D is TRBD1 or TRBD2 (5 bases each). The V gene's germline CDR1 is LNHDA and CDR2 SQIVND (reference sequence). This CDR3 comprises 15 residues. V gave up 10 bases and J gave up 2 bases, with 21 bases separating them. The CDR3 DNA sequence: TGTGCCACAACCCCCGAGAGGGGATCGACCTACGAGCAGTACTTC. Translating it yields CATTPERGSTYEQYF. Full variable domain (outside the CDR3, taken from reference TRBV19 and TRBJ2-7): DGGITQSPKYLFRKEGQNVTLSCEQNLNHDAMYWYRQDPGQGLRLIYYSQIVNDFQKGDIAEGYSVSREKKESFPLTVTSAQKNPTAFYLCATTPERGSTYEQYFGPGTRLTVT.

The chain joins TRBV7-2 to TRBJ1-4; D uncertain. Germline lookup yields CDR1 SGHTA and CDR2 FQGNSA. This CDR3 is built from 17 residues. V shed 1 base and J shed 3 bases, with 15 bases lying between them. The CDR3 nucleotides read TGTGCCAGCAGCTTAGATGGTTCTTTCACGGCTAATGAAAAACTGTTTTTT. It codes for CASSLDGSFTANEKLFF. Based on the CDR3 plus reference TRBV7-2 and TRBJ1-4, the full variable domain is GAGVSQSPSNKVTEKGKDVELRCDPISGHTALYWYRQSLGQGLEFLIYFQGNSAPDKSGLPSDRFSAERTGGSVSTLTIQRTQQEDSAVYLCASSLDGSFTANEKLFFGSGTQLSVL.

The rearrangement uses TRBV3-1 and TRBJ1-2; a possible D gene is TRBD1 (6 bases). Germline CDR1 and CDR2: LGHDT and YNNKEL (reference sequence). V lost 4 bases and J lost 5, with 14 bases in between. The CDR3 length is 14 residues. CDR3 bases: TGTGCCAGCAGCCCAGGGGTGGGTGGGTATGGCTACACCTTC. This codes for CASSPGVGGYGYTF.

Points on this clonotype: Just one base apart from a much larger clone, this may be a read error. The chain is built from TRBV2 and TRBJ1-5; D unclear. Germline V gene sequence: CDR1 SNHLY, CDR2 FYNNEI. V lost 6 bases to trimming and J lost 6 bases, with 15 bases between them. The CDR3 consists of 14 residues. CDR3 sequence reads: CASRSGQDAQPQHF. The CDR3 DNA reads TGTGCCAGCAGATCGGGTCAGGATGCTCAGCCCCAGCATTTT.

About this clonotype: A much larger clone is a single base away; this may be a read error. V gene TRBV2 combines with J gene TRBJ1-1; no firm D call. CDR3 length: 15 amino acids. Germline V gene lookup returns CDR1 SNHLY and CDR2 FYNNEI. Here the CDR3 reads CTSTDEQSMNTEAFF. CDR3 nucleotides: TGTACCAGCACCGACGAACAGTCGATGAACACTGAAGCTTTCTTT.